This record covers a single T cell receptor beta chain. No cognate antigen has been identified for it. No clone much larger than this one lies a single base away; base qualities are absent. The trial excluded patients who had a history of autoimmune disease or were on systemic immunosuppression. Peripheral blood for TCR sequencing was collected from all dose cohorts at baseline, on cycle 4 day 1, and on cycle 7 day 1. The samples were taken from a phase I, first-in-human, multicenter, open-label dose-escalation trial of ivuxolimab. Adults with locally advanced or metastatic head and neck squamous cell, hepatocellular, melanoma or renal cell carcinoma were enrolled in the trial. CD4+ and CD8+ T cells were sorted separately from peripheral blood before TCR sequencing. To sequence the TCRbeta CDR3 region, genomic DNA was isolated from the sorted cells. The immunoSEQ Assay was used for sequencing of TCRbeta CDR3 regions. What TCRdb holds here is the immuneACCESS table cut down to in-frame rearrangements. Part of the clones is not present; checked against another copy, under half of the missing clones reflect an unresolved V gene, and the others are unexplained. The sample contains tens of thousands of clones, 65% to 85% of them found a single time. The ten largest clonotypes hold approximately 6.8% of the sample.

The CDR3 holds 12 amino acids from the cysteine to the phenylalanine. Only the CDR3 DNA stays, 36 bases, in frame from base 1. This sample is part of a study of OX40 agonist ivuxolimab in advanced cancers. A note on the overall study: Ivuxolimab was a fully human IgG2 agonistic monoclonal antibody targeting the costimulatory receptor OX40 (CD134). Of the approximately 53 patients in dose escalation, about 20 had hepatocellular carcinoma, about 15 had melanoma, 9 had renal cell carcinoma and 9 had head and neck cancer. The dose-escalation cohort was about 87% male with a mean age of approximately 59 years, ranging from about 20 to 85. Peripheral TCRbeta sequencing aimed to test whether ivuxolimab altered TCR sequence diversity and caused clonal T-cell expansion. The monotherapy dose-escalation portion (N ≈ 55 patients) of the phase I ivuxolimab trial is reported in the paper. Intravenous ivuxolimab was administered to patients every 2 weeks at six dose levels: 0.01, 0.1, 0.3, 1.5, 3 and 10 mg/kg. Patients were allowed to have had prior anti-PD-1, anti-PD-L1 or anti-CTLA-4 therapy, and more than 30% of the dose-escalation patients had previously received checkpoint inhibitors. Three dose-escalation patients achieved partial responses, one with hepatocellular carcinoma and two with cutaneous melanoma. Findings and caveats that apply to the study as a whole: After ivuxolimab, more expanded clones were found on average in CD8+ T cells than in CD4+ T cells. At doses of 0.1 to 3.0 mg/kg, clonal expansion of both CD4+ and CD8+ blood T cells was observed from baseline to week 6. Low levels of normalized T-cell clonal expansion were also seen in some patients who did not respond. Partial responders in the 0.1-3.0 mg/kg groups had among the lowest normalized peripheral clonal expansion, especially among CD8+ T cells. The antigen specificity of the clonally expanded peripheral T cells was not determined.

The sequencing used CD4+ or CD8+ T cells sorted from blood, collected in a trial of the OX40 agonist ivuxolimab. Recombination linked TRBV21-1 to TRBJ2-7. TRBV21-1 is termed a pseudogene. This TCR came from an adult with an advanced solid tumor such as melanoma, head and neck, liver or kidney cancer. The DNA sequence is given as TGTGCCAGCAGCACTGGTCGGAACGAGCAGTACTTC. Its translation is CASSTGRNEQYF.